The present T cell receptor beta chain was sequenced within a study of tissue T cells after allogeneic stem cell transplantation. Points from the study as a whole: Sampling depth was limited, and the cohort was small and clinically varied.

Germline CDR1 and CDR2: LGHNT and FRNRAP. This CDR3 contains 16 residues. V was clipped by 6 bases and J by 6 bases, with 20 bases between them. TCRbeta CDR3 was sequenced at survey depth with template counts. The method was immunoSEQ multiplex PCR; TCRdb's version includes in-frame clones alone and lacks a portion of them. The data hold several hundred clones, with more than 45% observed a single time. Remarks on this clone: Its specificity is unknown.

This chain links TRBV12-5 with TRBJ2-2; D call uncertain. The sample was ascending colon tissue, taken at autopsy. This clonotype was obtained from a female patient aged 40-75 years with steroid-refractory graft-versus-host disease after an allogeneic stem cell transplant. Some T cells may arise from the graft donor. The DNA of the CDR3 is TGTGCTAGTGGGGGAACCTCGTTGTTTGTATCCGGGGAGCTGTTTTTT. Protein: CASGGTSLFVSGELFF.